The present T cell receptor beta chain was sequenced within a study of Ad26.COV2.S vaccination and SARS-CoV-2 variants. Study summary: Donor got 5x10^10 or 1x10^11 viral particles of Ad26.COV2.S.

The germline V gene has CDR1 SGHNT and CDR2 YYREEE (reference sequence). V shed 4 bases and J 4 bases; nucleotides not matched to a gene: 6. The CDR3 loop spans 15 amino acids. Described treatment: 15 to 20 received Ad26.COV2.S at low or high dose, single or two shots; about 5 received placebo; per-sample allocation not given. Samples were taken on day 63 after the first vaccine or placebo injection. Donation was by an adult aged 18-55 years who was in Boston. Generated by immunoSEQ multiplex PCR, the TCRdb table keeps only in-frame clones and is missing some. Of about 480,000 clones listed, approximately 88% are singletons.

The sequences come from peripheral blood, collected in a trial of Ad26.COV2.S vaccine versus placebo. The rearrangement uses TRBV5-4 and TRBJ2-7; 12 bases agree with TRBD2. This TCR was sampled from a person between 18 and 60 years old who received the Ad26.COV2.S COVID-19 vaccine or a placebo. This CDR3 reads CASSMTSGSTYEQYF. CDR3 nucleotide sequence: TGTGCCAGCAGCATGACTAGCGGGAGTACTTACGAGCAGTACTTC.